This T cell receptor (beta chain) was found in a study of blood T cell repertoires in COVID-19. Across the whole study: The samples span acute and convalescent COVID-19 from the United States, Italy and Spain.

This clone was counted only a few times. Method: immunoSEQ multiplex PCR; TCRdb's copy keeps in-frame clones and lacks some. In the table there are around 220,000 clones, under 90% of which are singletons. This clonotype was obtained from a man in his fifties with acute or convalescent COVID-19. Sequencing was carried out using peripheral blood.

The CDR3 DNA is TGTGCCAGCAGTTACTGGGGCGCAACGGATTCACCCCTCCACTTT. This encodes CASSYWGATDSPLHF. V is TRBV6-5 and J is TRBJ1-6; TRBD1 might be the D (5 bases). The CDR3 is made up of 15 amino acids. V was shortened by 1 base and J by 8 bases, with 12 bases between the two germline ends. The V gene's germline CDR1 is MNHEY and CDR2 SVGAGI.